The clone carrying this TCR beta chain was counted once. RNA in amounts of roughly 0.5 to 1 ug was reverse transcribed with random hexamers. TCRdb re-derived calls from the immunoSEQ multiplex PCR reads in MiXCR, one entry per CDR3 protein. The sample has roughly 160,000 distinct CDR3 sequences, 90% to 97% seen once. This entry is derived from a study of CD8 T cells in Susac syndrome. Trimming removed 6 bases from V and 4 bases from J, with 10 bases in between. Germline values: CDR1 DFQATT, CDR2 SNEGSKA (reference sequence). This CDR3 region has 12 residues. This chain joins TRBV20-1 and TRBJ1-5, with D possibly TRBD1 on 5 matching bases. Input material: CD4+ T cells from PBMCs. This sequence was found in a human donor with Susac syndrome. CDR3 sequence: CSAQGGNQPQHF. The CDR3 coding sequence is TGCAGTGCCCAGGGAGGGAATCAGCCCCAGCATTTT.